This paragraph covers one TCR beta chain sequence. The antigen remains unidentified. Germline V gene data show CDR1 as WSHSY and CDR2 as SAAADI. The CDR3 is made up of 12 amino acids. This sample stems from a study of T cells expressing NK-cell markers. Turning to the study itself: The study drew TCR beta repertoires from sorted CD3+CD56+NKG2C+, CD3+CD56+NKG2C- and CD3+CD56-NKG2C+ T cells.

Study-wide findings and caveats: These clonotypes, the leaders elsewhere, also led the CD3+CD56-NKG2C+ fraction in several donors. HCMV specificity of expanded NKG2C+ T cell clones remained unclear.

As the method of synthesis, 5'RACE template switching with UMIs yielded TCR beta cDNA. One entry per CDR3 protein, without DNA, is what TCRdb gives after re-calling the 5' RACE reads. Here the sample table reports roughly 350,000 distinct CDR3 sequences. Source material: blood T cells: a sorted CD56 or NKG2C T cell subset, CD4+ or CD8+ T cells, or bulk PBMC T cells (not recorded which). This TCR was sampled from a man aged 18-70 years in good health. The chain joins TRBV10-2 to TRBJ2-7; TCRdb selects TRBD2, and the lack of DNA leaves this call unchecked. The CDR3 loop is CASGRTSYEQYF.